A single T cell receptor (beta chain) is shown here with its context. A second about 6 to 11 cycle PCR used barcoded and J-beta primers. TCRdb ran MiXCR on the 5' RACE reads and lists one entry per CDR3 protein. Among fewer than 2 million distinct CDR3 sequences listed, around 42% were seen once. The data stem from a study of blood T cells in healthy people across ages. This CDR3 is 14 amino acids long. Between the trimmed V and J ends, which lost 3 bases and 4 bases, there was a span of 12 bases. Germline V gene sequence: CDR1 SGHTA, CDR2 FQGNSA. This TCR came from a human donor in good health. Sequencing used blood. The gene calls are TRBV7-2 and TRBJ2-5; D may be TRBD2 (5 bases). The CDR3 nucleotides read TGTGCCAGCAGCTTCCGCCGCGGGCGAGAGACCCAGTACTTC. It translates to CASSFRRGRETQYF.